Shown below are 16 T cell receptor beta chains from a single sample sequenced in a study of spatial heterogeneity in lung cancer. Via MiXCR, TCRdb re-called the 5' RACE reads, giving one row per CDR3 protein. The sample records several thousand distinct CDR3 sequences, approximately 4% being singletons. Time point defined: sample taken at primary tumor resection. Whole RNA, isolated from tumor, nontumor lung or frozen PBMC, was sequenced without prior sorting. Specimen: normal lung tissue next to the tumor, collected at surgery. The origin of the receptors is a female donor with early-stage non-small cell lung cancer.

This clonotype came up many times. V gene TRBV7-9 combines with J gene TRBJ2-1; D not resolved. Germline V CDR1 and CDR2: SEHNR, FQNEAQ (reference sequence). V was trimmed by 1 base and J by 3 bases, leaving 10 bases between them. The CDR3 is 15 residues long. The CDR3 here is CASSLGAVLYNEQFF. The CDR3 DNA sequence: TGTGCCAGCAGCTTAGGAGCAGTCCTCTACAATGAGCAGTTCTTC.

This clonotype occurred a few times. The chain has TRBV27 and TRBJ2-1; 8 bases align to TRBD1. V was clipped by 5 bases and J by 6 bases; unmatched bases: 9. Germline lookup yields CDR1 MNHEY and CDR2 SMNVEV (reference sequence). This CDR3 contains 15 residues. Here the CDR3 reads CASSIDRGKGNEQFF. In DNA form, the CDR3 reads TGTGCCAGCAGTATAGACAGGGGTAAGGGCAATGAGCAGTTCTTC.

This clonotype was seen repeatedly, ten times or more. This chain links TRBV18 with TRBJ1-1; maybe TRBD1 (5 bases). V gave up 3 bases and J gave up 1 base, with 21 bases separating them. CDR3 length: 18 amino acids. Germline CDR1 KGHSH, CDR2 LQKENI. DNA for the CDR3: TGTGCCAGCTCACCTCCTACGGTAGGAACAGGTCCGAACACTGAAGCTTTCTTT. Translation gives CASSPPTVGTGPNTEAFF.

This clonotype was detected many times. V gene TRBV5-1 combines with J gene TRBJ2-2; no firm D call. Trimming cost V 3 bases and J 6 bases, with 12 bases left between them. This CDR3 region has 14 residues. Germline CDR1 SGHRS, CDR2 YFSETQ. The chain's CDR3 is CASSWEGYPGELFF. CDR3 DNA sequence: TGCGCCAGCAGCTGGGAAGGGTATCCCGGGGAGCTGTTTTTT.

This clonotype was detected many times. The chain couples TRBV7-2 to TRBJ2-3, with D possibly being TRBD1 or TRBD2 (7 bases each). Germline loops: CDR1 SGHTA, CDR2 FQGNSA. Trimming shortened V by 5 bases and J by 9 bases, and 12 bases separated the two germline ends. The CDR3 spans 12 residues. CDR3 bases: TGTGCCAGCAGCCACAGGGGAGGGACGCAGTATTTT. This encodes CASSHRGGTQYF.

The chain recombines TRBV6-1 with TRBJ1-1; 7 bases align to TRBD1. V dropped 0 bases and J dropped 6; count of bases not matched to a gene: 4. Germline V CDR1 and CDR2: MNHNS, SASEGT. The CDR3 is 14 amino acids. As DNA, the CDR3 is TGTGCCAGCAGTGAAGCGGGACAGAAAGCTGAAGCTTTCTTT. Amino acid sequence: CASSEAGQKAEAFF.

By share, this clonotype ranks as medium-sized. V usage is TRBV10-3 and J usage is TRBJ2-5, with TRBD1 matching over 9 bases. The CDR3 has 15 residues. Germline V CDR1 and CDR2: ENHRY, SYGVKD. Germline trimming cut 7 bases from V and 2 bases from J; bases unmatched to any gene: 8. The CDR3 bases are TGTGCCATCAACCCCGGACAGGGGAATCAAGAGACCCAGTACTTC. Protein sequence: CAINPGQGNQETQYF.

In this sample, this clonotype is medium-sized. The V gene is TRBV28, the J gene TRBJ2-7; TRBD2 matches 7 bases. V shed 4 bases and J 6 bases; nucleotides not matched to a gene: 18. The CDR3 extends over 17 amino acids. CDR1 MDHEN and CDR2 SYDVKM come from the germline V gene. The CDR3 DNA reads as TGTGCCAGCAGTTCACAACGGGGGGACTCATCCCCAGGCGAGCAGTACTTC. Translation gives CASSSQRGDSSPGEQYF.

This clonotype is medium-sized in the sample. The chain joins TRBV20-1 to TRBJ2-3, with 7 nucleotides matching TRBD2. This CDR3 comprises 13 residues. J was trimmed by 4 bases and V by 6 bases; bases with no gene match: 7. Germline V gene lookup returns CDR1 DFQATT and CDR2 SNEGSKA (reference sequence). The CDR3 bases are TGCAGTGCCCCAGTAAGCGGGGCAGATACGCAGTATTTT. Translating it yields CSAPVSGADTQYF.

This chain links TRBV29-1 with TRBJ1-5; D is uncertain. The CDR3 is made up of 13 amino acids. Germline-derived CDR1 and CDR2 are SQVTM and ANQGSEA. V shed 5 bases and J shed 4 bases, with 12 bases lying between them. Here the CDR3 DNA reads TGCAGCGTTTCTTCGGATCCTAATCAGCCCCAGCATTTT. This gives the protein CSVSSDPNQPQHF.

The sample holds many counts of this clonotype. The chain couples TRBV24-1 to TRBJ2-1; 9 nucleotides line up with TRBD1. The CDR3 loop spans 14 amino acids. J was trimmed by 8 bases and V by 4 bases; bases with no gene match: 5. CDR1 is KGHDR, CDR2 SFDVKD, per germline. For the CDR3, the DNA is TGTGCCACCAGTGAAACAGGGGGCTTCGATGAGCAGTTCTTC. Translated, it gives CATSETGGFDEQFF.

By share, this clonotype counts as medium-sized (0.01 to 0.1%). This chain joins TRBV5-1 and TRBJ1-2, with 10 positions matching TRBD1. This CDR3 is 15 amino acids long. The germline V gene encodes CDR1 SGHRS and CDR2 YFSETQ. V gave up 2 bases and J gave up 4 bases; unmatched junction bases: 5. The CDR3 DNA follows: TGCGCCAGCAGCTTCGGGACAGGGGCGACCTATGGCTACACCTTC. Translating it yields CASSFGTGATYGYTF.

This clonotype occurred many times. The genes are TRBV12-3 or TRBV12-4 and TRBJ2-5; D unclear. The CDR3 has 12 residues. The V and J ends lost 6 bases and 1 base respectively, with 6 bases between them. DNA for the CDR3: TGTGCCAGCAGCCGGGCCCAAGAGACCCAGTACTTC. Translated, it gives CASSRAQETQYF.

This clonotype has a count of ten or more. This sequence joins TRBV5-5 and TRBJ1-1; D is ambiguous. V lost 3 bases to trimming and J lost 9 bases, with 9 bases between them. From germline, CDR1 is SGHKS and CDR2 YYEKEE (reference sequence). This CDR3 region has 11 residues. The CDR3 sequence: CASSSSGQAFF. CDR3 bases: TGTGCCAGCAGCTCCTCCGGACAAGCTTTCTTT.

This clonotype was counted ten times or more. The germline gene is not matched at one end of the junction; a read error may be the cause. V usage is TRBV11-3 and J usage is TRBJ2-1; D is possibly TRBD1 (6 bases). The CDR3 is made up of 13 amino acids. The germline CDR1 and CDR2 sequences are SGHNT and YENEEA. The CDR3 bases are TGTGCCAGCAGCTTAGAACAGGGTACTGAGCAGTCCTTC. It yields the protein CASSLEQGTEQSF.

This clonotype was counted ten times or more. The J gene is TRBJ2-3, the V gene TRBV7-2; possibly TRBD1 for D (5 bases). The CDR3 consists of 15 residues. The germline CDR1 and CDR2 sequences are SGHTA and FQGNSA. V shed 1 base and J shed 1 base, with 9 bases lying between them. CDR3 amino acids: CASSLEGRGTDTQYF. CDR3 in DNA: TGTGCCAGCAGCTTAGAAGGCAGGGGCACAGATACGCAGTATTTT.